This T cell receptor beta chain was sequenced for a study of cytomegalovirus exposure and HLA in healthy donors. General observations from the study: Accounts indicate the classifier identified cytomegalovirus status with strong specificity and sensitivity. Among immune exposure information, only CMV serostatus was available. Because they were indistinguishable, some V segments, including TRBV6-2 and TRBV6-3, were excluded.

PCR primers comprised 60 Vbeta and 13 Jbeta primers. Clones were read by immunoSEQ multiplex PCR, and TCRdb kept only the in-frame ones, dropping some. The sample holds approximately 150,000 clones, about 80% seen once. The CDR3 spans 15 residues. The germline V and J ends were trimmed by 4 bases and 8 bases, with 17 bases remaining between them. Germline lookup yields CDR1 MNHEY and CDR2 SVGAGI. For this clone: Its antigen is not identified.

Sequenced input: PBMCs. This clonotype was sampled from a young man in good health and CMV-seropositive. J is TRBJ1-4 and V is TRBV6-5; maybe TRBD1 (6 bases). The CDR3 loop reads CASSSLGASPEKLFF. DNA for the CDR3: TGTGCCAGCAGTTCCCTGGGGGCCTCCCCCGAAAAACTGTTTTTT.